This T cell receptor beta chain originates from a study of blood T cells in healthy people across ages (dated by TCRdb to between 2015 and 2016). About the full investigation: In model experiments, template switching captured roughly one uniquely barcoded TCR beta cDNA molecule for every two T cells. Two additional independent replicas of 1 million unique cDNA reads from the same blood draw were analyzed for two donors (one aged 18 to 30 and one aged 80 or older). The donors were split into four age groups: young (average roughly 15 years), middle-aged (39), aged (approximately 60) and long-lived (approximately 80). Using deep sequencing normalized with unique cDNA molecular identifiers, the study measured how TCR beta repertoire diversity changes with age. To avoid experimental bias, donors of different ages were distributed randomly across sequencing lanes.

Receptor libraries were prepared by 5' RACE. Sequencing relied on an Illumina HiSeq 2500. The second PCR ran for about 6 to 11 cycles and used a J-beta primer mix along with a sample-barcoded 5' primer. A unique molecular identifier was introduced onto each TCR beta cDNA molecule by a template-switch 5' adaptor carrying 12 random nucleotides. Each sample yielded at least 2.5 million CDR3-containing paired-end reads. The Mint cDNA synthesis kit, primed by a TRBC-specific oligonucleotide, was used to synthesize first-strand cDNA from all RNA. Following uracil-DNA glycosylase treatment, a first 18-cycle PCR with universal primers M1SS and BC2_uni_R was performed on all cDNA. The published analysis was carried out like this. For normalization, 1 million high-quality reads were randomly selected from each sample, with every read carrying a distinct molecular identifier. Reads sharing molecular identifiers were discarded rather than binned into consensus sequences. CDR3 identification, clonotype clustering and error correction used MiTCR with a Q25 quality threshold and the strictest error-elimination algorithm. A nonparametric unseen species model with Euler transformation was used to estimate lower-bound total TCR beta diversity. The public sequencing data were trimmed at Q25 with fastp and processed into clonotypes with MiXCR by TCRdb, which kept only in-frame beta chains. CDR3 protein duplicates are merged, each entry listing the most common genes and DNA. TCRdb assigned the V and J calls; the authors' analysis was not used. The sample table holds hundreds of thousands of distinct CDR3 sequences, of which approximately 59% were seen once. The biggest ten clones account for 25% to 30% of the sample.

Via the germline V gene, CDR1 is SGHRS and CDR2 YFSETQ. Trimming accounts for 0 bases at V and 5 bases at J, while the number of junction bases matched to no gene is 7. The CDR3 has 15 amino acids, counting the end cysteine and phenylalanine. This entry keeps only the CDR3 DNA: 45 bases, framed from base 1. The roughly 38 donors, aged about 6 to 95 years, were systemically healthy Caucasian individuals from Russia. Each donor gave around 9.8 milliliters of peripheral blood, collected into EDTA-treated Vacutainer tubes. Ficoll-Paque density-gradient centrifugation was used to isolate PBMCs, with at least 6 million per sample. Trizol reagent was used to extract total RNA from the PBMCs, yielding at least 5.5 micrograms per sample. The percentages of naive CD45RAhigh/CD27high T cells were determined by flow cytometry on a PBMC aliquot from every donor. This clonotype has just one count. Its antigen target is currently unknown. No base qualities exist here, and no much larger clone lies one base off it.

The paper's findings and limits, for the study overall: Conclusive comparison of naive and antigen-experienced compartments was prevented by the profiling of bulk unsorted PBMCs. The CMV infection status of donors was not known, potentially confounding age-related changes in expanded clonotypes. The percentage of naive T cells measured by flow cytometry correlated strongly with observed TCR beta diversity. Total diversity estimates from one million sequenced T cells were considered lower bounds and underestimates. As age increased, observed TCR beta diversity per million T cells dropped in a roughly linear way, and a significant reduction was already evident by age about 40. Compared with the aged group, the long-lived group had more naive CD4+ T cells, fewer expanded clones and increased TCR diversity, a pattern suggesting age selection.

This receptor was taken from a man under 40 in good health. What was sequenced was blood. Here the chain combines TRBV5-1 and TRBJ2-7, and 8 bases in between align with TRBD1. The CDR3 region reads CASSLAQGAFHEQYF. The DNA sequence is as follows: TGCGCCAGCAGCTTGGCCCAGGGGGCATTCCACGAGCAGTACTTC.